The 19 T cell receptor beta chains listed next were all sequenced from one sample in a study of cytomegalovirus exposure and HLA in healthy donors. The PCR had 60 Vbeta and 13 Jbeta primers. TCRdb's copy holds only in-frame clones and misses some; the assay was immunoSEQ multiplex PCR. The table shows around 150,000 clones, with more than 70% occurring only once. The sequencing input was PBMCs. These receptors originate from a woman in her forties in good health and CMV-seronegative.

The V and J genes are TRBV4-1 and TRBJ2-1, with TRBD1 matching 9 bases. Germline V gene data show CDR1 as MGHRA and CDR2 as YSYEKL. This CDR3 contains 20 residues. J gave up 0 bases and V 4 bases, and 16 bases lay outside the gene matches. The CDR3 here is CASSRPLRDRVRGSYNEQFF. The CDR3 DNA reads TGCGCCAGCAGCCGCCCACTCCGGGACAGGGTAAGGGGCTCCTACAATGAGCAGTTCTTC.

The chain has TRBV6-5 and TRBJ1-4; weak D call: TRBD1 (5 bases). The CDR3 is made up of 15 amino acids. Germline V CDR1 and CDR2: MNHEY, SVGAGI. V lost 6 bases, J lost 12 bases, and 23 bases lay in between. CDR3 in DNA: TGTGCCAGCAGATATGGAGGGGAAACAGGTCAGGAACTGTTTTTT. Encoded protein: CASRYGGETGQELFF.

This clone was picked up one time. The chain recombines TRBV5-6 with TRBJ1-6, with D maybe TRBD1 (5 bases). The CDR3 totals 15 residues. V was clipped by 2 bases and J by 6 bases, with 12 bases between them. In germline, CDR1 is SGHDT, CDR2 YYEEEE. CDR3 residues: CASSLSRGLNSPLHF. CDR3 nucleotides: TGTGCCAGCAGCTTATCAAGGGGTCTTAATTCACCCCTCCACTTT.

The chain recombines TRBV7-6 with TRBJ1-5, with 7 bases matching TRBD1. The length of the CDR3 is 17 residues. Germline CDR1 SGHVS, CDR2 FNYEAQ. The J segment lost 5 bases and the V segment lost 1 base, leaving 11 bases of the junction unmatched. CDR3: CASSLGFRGRSDQPQHF. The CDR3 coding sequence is TGTGCCAGCAGCTTAGGCTTTAGGGGGCGAAGTGATCAGCCCCAGCATTTT.

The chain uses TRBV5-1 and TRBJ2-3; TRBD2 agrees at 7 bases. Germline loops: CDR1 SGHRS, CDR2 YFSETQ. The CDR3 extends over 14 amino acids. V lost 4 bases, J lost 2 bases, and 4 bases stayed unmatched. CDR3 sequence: CASSPGGYTDTQYF. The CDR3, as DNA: TGCGCCAGCAGCCCGGGGGGATACACAGATACGCAGTATTTT.

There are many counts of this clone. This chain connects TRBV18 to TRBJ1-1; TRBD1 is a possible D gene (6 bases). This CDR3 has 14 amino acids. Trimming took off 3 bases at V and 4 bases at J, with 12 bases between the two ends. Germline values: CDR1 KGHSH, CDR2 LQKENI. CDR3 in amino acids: CASSPTRTATEAFF. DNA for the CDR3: TGTGCCAGCTCACCCACCCGGACAGCCACTGAAGCTTTCTTT. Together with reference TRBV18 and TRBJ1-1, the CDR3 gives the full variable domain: NAGVMQNPRHLVRRRGQEARLRCSPMKGHSHVYWYRQLPEEGLKFMVYLQKENIIDESGMPKERFSAEFPKEGPSILRIQQVVRGDSAAYFCASSPTRTATEAFFGQGTRLTVV.

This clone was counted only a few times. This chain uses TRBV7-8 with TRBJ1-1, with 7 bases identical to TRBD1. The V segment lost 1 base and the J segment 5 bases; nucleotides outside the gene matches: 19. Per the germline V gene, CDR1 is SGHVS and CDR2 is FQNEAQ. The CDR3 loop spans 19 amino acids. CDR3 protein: CASSLGGSLLEGARTEAFF. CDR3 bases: TGTGCCAGCAGCTTAGGAGGCTCGCTATTAGAGGGGGCTAGGACTGAAGCTTTCTTT.

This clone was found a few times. CDR3 bases: TGTGCCAGCAGCTTAGGGTCGGGGCAGCCCCAGCATTTT. It encodes CASSLGSGQPQHF. The J gene is TRBJ1-5, the V gene TRBV11-2; D is ambiguous. Trimming left V 1 base short and J 7 bases short, with 8 bases between. The germline V gene has CDR1 SGHAT and CDR2 FQNNGV. CDR3 length: 13 amino acids.

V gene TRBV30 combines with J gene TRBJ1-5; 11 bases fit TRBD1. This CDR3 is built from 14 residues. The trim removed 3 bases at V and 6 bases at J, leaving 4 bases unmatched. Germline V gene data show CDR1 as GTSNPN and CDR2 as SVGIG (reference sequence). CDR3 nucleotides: TGTGCCTGGAGCCTAGGACAGGGGGCTCAGCCCCAGCATTTT. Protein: CAWSLGQGAQPQHF. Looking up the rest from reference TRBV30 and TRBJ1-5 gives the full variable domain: SQTIHQWPATLVQPVGSPLSLECTVEGTSNPNLYWYRQAAGRGLQLLFYSVGIGQISSEVPQNLSASRPQDRQFILSSKKLLLSDSGFYLCAWSLGQGAQPQHFGDGTRLSIL.

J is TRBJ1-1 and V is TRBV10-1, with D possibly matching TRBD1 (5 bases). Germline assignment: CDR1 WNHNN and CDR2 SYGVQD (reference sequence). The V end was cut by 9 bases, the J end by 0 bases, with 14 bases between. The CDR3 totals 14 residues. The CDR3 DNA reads TGCGCCAGTCGTCCGGGACTGATGAACACTGAAGCTTTCTTT. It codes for CASRPGLMNTEAFF.

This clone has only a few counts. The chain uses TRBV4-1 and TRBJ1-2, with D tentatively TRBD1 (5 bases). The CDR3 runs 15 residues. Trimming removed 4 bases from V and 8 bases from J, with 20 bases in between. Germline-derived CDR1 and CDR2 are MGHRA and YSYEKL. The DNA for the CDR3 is TGCGCCAGCAGCCGACGAAGGGACTACACTGGGGGCTACACCTTC. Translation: CASSRRRDYTGGYTF.

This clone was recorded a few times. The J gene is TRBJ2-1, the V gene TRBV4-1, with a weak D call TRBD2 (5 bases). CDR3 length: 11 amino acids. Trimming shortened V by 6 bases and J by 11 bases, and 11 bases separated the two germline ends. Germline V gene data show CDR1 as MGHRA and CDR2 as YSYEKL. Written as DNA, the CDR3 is TGCGCCAGCAGGCTACTAGGAAAGCAGTTCTTC. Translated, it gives CASRLLGKQFF.

The CDR3 loop is CASSLRAGLTDTQYF. The CDR3 region has the DNA TGTGCCAGCAGCTTACGAGCGGGACTCACAGATACGCAGTATTTT. V usage is TRBV11-2 and J usage is TRBJ2-3; TRBD2 aligns across 7 bases. This CDR3 has 15 amino acids. Germline V CDR1 and CDR2: SGHAT, FQNNGV. V was clipped by 2 bases and J by 2 bases; unmatched bases: 4.

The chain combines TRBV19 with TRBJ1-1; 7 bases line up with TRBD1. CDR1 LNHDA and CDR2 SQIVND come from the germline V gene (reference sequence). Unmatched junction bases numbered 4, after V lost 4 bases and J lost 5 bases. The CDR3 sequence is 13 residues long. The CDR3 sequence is CASSTGGRTEAFF. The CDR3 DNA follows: TGTGCCAGTAGTACAGGGGGAAGGACTGAAGCTTTCTTT. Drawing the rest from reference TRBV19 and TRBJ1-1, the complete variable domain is DGGITQSPKYLFRKEGQNVTLSCEQNLNHDAMYWYRQDPGQGLRLIYYSQIVNDFQKGDIAEGYSVSREKKESFPLTVTSAQKNPTAFYLCASSTGGRTEAFFGQGTRLTVV.

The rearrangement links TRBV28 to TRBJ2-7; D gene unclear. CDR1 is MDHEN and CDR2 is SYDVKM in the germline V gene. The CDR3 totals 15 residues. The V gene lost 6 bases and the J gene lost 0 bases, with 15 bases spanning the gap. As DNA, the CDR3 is TGTGCCAGCAGCGGAAACGCACAGCCCTCCTACGAGCAGTACTTC. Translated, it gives CASSGNAQPSYEQYF.

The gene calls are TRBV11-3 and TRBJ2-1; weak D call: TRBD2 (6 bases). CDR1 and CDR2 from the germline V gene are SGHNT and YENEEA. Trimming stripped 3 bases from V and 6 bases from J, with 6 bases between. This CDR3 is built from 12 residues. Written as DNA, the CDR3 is TGTGCCAGCAGCTTTAGCGGCAATGAGCAGTTCTTC. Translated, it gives CASSFSGNEQFF.

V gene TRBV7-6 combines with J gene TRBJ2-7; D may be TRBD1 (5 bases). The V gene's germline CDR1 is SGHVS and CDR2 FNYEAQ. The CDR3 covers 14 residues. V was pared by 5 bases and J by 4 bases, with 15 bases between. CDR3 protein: CASSQGLGLYEQYF. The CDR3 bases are TGTGCCAGCAGCCAGGGTTTGGGGCTATACGAGCAGTACTTC. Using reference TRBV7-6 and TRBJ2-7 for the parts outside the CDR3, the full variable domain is GAGVSQSPRYKVTKRGQDVALRCDPISGHVSLYWYRQALGQGPEFLTYFNYEAQQDKSGLPNDRFSAERPEGSISTLTIQRTEQRDSAMYRCASSQGLGLYEQYFGPGTRLTVT.

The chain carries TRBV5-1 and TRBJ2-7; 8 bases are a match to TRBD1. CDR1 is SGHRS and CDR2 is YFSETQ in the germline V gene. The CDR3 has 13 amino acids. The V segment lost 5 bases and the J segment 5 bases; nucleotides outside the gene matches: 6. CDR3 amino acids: CASRLDRDHEQYF. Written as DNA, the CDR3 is TGCGCCAGCAGGCTGGACAGGGACCACGAGCAGTACTTC.

As DNA, the CDR3 is TGTGCCAGCAGTTCCGGACAGTCCAGAGAGACCCAGTACTTC. Encoded protein: CASSSGQSRETQYF. V gene TRBV28 combines with J gene TRBJ2-5; perhaps TRBD1 as D (6 bases). Germline V lookup: CDR1 MDHEN, CDR2 SYDVKM. The V end lost 4 bases, the J end lost 4 bases, and 13 bases lay between the germline ends. This CDR3 is 14 amino acids long.